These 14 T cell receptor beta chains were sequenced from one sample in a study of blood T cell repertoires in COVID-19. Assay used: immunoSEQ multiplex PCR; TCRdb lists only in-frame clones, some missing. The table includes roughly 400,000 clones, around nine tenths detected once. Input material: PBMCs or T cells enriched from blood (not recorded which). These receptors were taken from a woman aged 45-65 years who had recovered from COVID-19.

The CDR3 reads CASRQDAIHTGELFF. The CDR3 region has the DNA TGTGCCAGCCGACAGGACGCTATTCATACCGGGGAGCTGTTTTTT. V is TRBV7-9 and J is TRBJ2-2; D may be TRBD1 (6 bases). Looked up from germline, CDR1 is SEHNR and CDR2 is FQNEAQ (reference sequence). V lost 8 bases and J 5 bases, leaving 18 bases between the germline ends. The CDR3 contains 15 residues.

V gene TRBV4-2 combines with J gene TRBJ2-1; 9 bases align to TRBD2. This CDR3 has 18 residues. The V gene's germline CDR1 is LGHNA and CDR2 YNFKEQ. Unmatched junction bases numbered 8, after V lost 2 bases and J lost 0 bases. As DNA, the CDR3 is TGTGCCAGCAGCCAACAAAGACTAGCGGATCCCTCCTACAATGAGCAGTTCTTC. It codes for CASSQQRLADPSYNEQFF.

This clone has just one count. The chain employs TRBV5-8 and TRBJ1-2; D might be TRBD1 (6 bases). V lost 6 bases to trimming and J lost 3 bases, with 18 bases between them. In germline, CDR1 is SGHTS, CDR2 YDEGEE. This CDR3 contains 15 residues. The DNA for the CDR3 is TGTGCCAGCACCCCCGGAGGGGGGGCGGACTATGGCTACACCTTC. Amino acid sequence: CASTPGGGADYGYTF. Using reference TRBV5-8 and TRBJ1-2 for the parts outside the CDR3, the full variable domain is EAGVTQSPTHLIKTRGQQATLRCSPISGHTSVYWYQQALGLGLQFLLWYDEGEERNRGNFPPRFSGRQFPNYSSELNVNALELEDSALYLCASTPGGGADYGYTFGSGTRLTVV.

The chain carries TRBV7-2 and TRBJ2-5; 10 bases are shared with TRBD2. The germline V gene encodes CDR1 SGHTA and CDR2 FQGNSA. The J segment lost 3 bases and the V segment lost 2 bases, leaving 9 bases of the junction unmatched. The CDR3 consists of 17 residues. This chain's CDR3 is CASSLSSASGGKETQYF. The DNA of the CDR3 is TGTGCCAGCAGCTTAAGTTCTGCTAGCGGGGGAAAAGAGACCCAGTACTTC.

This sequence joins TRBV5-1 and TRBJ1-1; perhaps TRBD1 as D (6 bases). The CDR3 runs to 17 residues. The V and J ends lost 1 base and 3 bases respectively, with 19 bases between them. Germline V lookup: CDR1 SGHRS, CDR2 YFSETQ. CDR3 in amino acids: CASSLSEPGDWDTEAFF. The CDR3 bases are TGCGCCAGCAGCTTGAGTGAGCCAGGGGATTGGGACACTGAAGCTTTCTTT.

CDR3 sequence reads: CASSSGQGAINEQFF. The DNA for the CDR3 is TGTGCCAGCTCATCGGGACAGGGGGCGATCAATGAGCAGTTCTTC. J is TRBJ2-1 and V is TRBV18; 12 nucleotides agree with TRBD1. Trimming removed 5 bases from V and 6 bases from J; junction bases left unmatched: 5. This CDR3 is built from 15 residues. Germline V gene data show CDR1 as KGHSH and CDR2 as LQKENI.

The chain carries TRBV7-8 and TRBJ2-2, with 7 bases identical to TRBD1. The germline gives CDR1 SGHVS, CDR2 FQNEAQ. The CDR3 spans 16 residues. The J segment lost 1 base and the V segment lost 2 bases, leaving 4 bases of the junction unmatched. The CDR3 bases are TGTGCCAGCAGCTTACGAGGGGGCGTGAACACCGGGGAGCTGTTTTTT. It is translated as CASSLRGGVNTGELFF.

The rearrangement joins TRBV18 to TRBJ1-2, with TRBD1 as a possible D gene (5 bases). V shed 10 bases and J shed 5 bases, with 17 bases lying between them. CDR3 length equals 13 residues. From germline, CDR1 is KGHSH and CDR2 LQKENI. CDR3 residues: CATSDSKPYGYTF. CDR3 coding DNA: TGTGCCACCTCTGACAGCAAGCCTTATGGCTACACCTTC.

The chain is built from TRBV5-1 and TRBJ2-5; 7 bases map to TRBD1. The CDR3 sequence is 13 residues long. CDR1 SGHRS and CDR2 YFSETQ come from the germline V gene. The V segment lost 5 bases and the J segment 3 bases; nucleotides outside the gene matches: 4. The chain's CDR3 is CASRSGTEETQYF. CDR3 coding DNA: TGCGCCAGCAGATCCGGGACAGAAGAGACCCAGTACTTC.

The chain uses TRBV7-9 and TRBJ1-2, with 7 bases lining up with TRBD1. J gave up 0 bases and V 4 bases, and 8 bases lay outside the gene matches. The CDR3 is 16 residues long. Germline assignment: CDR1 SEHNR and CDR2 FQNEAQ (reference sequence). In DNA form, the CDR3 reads TGTGCCAGCAGCTCGAGCGACAGGGAAGCTAACTATGGCTACACCTTC. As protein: CASSSSDREANYGYTF.

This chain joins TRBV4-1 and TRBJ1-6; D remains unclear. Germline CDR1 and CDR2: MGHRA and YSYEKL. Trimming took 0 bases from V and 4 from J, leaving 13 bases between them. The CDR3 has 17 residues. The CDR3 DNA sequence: TGCGCCAGCAGCCAAGAGGGGAGGGCGGGTTATAATTCACCCCTCCACTTT. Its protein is CASSQEGRAGYNSPLHF.

Written as DNA, the CDR3 is TGTGCCACCTCGACTAGCGGGGGGAGTAGACAAGAGACCCAGTACTTC. This codes for CATSTSGGSRQETQYF. The V gene is TRBV24-1, the J gene TRBJ2-5, with 13 bases matching TRBD2. Trimming cost V 9 bases and J 2 bases; bases outside gene matches: 8. The germline V gene has CDR1 KGHDR and CDR2 SFDVKD. This CDR3 region has 16 residues.

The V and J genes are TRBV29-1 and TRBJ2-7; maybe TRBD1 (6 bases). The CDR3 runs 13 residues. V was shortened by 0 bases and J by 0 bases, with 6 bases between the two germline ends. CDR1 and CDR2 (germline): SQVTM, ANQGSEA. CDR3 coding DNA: TGCAGCGTTGAAGACAGGGGCTCCTACGAGCAGTACTTC. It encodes CSVEDRGSYEQYF.

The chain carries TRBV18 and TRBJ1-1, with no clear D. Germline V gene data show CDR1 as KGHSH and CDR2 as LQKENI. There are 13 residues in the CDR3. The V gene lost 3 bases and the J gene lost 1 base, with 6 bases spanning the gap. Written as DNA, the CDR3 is TGTGCCAGCTCACCTCTAGGGAACACTGAAGCTTTCTTT. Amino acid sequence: CASSPLGNTEAFF.